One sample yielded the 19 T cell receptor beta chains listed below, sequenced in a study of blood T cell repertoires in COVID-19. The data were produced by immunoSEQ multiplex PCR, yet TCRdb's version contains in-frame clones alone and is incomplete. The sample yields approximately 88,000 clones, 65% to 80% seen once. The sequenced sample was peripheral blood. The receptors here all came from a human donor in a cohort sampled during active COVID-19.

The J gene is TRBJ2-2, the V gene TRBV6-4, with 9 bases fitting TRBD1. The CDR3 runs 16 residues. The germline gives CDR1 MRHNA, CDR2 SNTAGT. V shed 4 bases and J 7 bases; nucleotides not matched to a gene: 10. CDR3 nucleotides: TGTGCCAGCAGTGGGGACAGGGAACCCTCTTGCGGGGAGCTGTTTTTT. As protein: CASSGDREPSCGELFF.

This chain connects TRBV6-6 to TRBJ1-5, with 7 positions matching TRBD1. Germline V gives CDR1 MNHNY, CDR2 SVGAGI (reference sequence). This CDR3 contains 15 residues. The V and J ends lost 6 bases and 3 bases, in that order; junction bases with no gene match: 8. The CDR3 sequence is CASRLTGVYNQPQHF. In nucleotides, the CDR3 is TGTGCCAGCAGATTAACAGGGGTGTACAATCAGCCCCAGCATTTT.

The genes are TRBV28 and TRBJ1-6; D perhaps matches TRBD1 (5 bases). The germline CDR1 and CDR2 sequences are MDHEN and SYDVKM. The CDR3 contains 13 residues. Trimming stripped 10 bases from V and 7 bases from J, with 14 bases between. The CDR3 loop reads CAIRRVLNSPLHF. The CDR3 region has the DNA TGTGCCATCCGCAGGGTCCTGAATTCACCCCTCCACTTT.

The CDR3 region is CAWSVSGSYEQYF. CDR3 bases: TGTGCCTGGAGTGTTTCGGGGTCCTACGAGCAGTACTTC. This sequence joins TRBV30 and TRBJ2-7, with D maybe TRBD2 (5 bases). CDR1 is GTSNPN and CDR2 is SVGIG in the germline V gene (reference sequence). V shed 0 bases and J shed 1 base, with 7 bases lying between them. This CDR3 contains 13 residues.

CDR3 sequence: CASSLLTGGFYGYTF. The DNA for the CDR3 is TGTGCCAGCAGTTTATTGACAGGGGGCTTCTATGGCTACACCTTC. The V call is TRBV28, the J call TRBJ1-2, with 10 positions matching TRBD1. Germline CDR1 reads MDHEN; CDR2 reads SYDVKM. The CDR3 has 15 amino acids. The trim removed 1 base at V and 4 bases at J, leaving 3 bases unmatched.

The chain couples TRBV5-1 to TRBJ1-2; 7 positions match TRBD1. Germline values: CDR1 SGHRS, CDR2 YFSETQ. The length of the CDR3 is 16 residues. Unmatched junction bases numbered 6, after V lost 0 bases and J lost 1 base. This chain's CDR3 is CASSLGGGDVNYGYTF. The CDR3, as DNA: TGCGCCAGCAGCTTGGGAGGGGGCGATGTTAACTATGGCTACACCTTC.

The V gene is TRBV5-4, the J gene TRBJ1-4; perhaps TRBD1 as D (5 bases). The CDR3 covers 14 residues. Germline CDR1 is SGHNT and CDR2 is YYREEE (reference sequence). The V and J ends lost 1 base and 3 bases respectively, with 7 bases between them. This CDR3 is CASSLIGANEKLFF. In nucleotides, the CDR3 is TGTGCCAGCAGCTTGATAGGGGCTAATGAAAAACTGTTTTTT. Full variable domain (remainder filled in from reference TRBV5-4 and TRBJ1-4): ETGVTQSPTHLIKTRGQQVTLRCSSQSGHNTVSWYQQALGQGPQFIFQYYREEENGRGNFPPRFSGLQFPNYSSELNVNALELDDSALYLCASSLIGANEKLFFGSGTQLSVL.

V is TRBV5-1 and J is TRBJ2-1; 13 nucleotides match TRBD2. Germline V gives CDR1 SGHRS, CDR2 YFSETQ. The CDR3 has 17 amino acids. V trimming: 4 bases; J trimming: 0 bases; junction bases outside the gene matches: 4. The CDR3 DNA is TGCGCCAGCAGCCCAAGGACTAGCGGGAGCTCCTACAATGAGCAGTTCTTC. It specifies CASSPRTSGSSYNEQFF.

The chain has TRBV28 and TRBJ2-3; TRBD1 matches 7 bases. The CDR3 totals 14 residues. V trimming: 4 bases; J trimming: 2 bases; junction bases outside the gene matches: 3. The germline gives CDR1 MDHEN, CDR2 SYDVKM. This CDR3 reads CASSWGTVTDTQYF. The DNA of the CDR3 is TGTGCCAGCAGTTGGGGGACAGTCACAGATACGCAGTATTTT.

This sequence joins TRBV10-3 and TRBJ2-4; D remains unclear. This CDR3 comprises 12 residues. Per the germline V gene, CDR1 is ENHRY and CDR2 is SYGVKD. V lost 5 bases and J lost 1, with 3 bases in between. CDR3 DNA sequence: TGTGCCATCAGTCAGGCCAAAAACATTCAGTACTTC. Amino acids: CAISQAKNIQYF.

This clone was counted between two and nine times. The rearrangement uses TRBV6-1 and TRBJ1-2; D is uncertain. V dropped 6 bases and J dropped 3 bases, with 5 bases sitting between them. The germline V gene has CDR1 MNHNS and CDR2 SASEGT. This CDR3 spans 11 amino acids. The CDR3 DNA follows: TGTGCCAGCAGGGCAGACTATGGCTACACCTTC. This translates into CASRADYGYTF.

The CDR3 nucleotides are TGTGCCAGCTCACCTCTGAGTAGGGAGGATCTGTATTTT. Translation: CASSPLSREDLYF. The chain couples TRBV18 to TRBJ2-3; D perhaps matches TRBD2 (6 bases). The V end lost 3 bases, the J end lost 14 bases, and 18 bases lay between the germline ends. In germline, CDR1 is KGHSH, CDR2 LQKENI. This CDR3 is built from 13 residues.

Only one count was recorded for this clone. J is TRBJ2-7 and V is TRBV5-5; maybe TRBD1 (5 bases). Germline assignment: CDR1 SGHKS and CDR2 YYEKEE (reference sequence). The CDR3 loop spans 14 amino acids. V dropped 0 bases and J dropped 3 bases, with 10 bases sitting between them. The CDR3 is CASSLAVQGYEQYF. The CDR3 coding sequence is TGTGCCAGCAGCTTGGCTGTCCAGGGCTACGAGCAGTACTTC.

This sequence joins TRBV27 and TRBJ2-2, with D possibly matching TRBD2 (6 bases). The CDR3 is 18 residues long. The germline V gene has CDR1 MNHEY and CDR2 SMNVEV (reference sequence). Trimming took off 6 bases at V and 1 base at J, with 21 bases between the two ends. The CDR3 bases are TGTGCCAGCAGCCCGGACTACATCTACACGGGGAACACCGGGGAGCTGTTTTTT. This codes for CASSPDYIYTGNTGELFF.

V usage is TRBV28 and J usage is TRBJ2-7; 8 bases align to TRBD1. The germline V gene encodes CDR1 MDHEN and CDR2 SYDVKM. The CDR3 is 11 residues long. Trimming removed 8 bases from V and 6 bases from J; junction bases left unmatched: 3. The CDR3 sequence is CASVQGAEQYF. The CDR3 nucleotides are TGTGCCAGCGTCCAGGGGGCCGAGCAGTACTTC.

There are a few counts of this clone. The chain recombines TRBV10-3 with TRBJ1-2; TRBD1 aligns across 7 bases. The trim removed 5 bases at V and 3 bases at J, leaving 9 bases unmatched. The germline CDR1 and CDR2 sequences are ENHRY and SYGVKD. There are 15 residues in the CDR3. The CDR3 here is CAISRQGRGDYGYTF. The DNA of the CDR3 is TGTGCCATCAGTCGACAGGGACGAGGTGACTATGGCTACACCTTC.

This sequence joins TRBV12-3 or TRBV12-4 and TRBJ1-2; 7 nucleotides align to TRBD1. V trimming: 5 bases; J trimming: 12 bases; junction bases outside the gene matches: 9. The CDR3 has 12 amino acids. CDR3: CASSNRDRNDTF. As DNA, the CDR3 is TGTGCCAGCAGTAATCGGGACAGAAACGACACCTTC.

DNA of the CDR3: TGTGCCAGCAGCCACGCGGGAAACTCCTACAATGAGCAGTTCTTC. Protein product: CASSHAGNSYNEQFF. This chain links TRBV5-4 with TRBJ2-1, with D possibly matching TRBD2 (6 bases). V was cut by 4 bases and J by 0 bases, with 11 bases left in between. There are 15 residues in the CDR3. In germline, CDR1 is SGHNT, CDR2 YYREEE (reference sequence).

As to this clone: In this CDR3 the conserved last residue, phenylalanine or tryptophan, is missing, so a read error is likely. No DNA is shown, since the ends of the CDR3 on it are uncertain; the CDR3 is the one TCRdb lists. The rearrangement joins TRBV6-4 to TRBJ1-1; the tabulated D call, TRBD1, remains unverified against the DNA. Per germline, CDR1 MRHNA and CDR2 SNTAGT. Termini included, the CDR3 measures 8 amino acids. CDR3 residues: CALPRAGD.